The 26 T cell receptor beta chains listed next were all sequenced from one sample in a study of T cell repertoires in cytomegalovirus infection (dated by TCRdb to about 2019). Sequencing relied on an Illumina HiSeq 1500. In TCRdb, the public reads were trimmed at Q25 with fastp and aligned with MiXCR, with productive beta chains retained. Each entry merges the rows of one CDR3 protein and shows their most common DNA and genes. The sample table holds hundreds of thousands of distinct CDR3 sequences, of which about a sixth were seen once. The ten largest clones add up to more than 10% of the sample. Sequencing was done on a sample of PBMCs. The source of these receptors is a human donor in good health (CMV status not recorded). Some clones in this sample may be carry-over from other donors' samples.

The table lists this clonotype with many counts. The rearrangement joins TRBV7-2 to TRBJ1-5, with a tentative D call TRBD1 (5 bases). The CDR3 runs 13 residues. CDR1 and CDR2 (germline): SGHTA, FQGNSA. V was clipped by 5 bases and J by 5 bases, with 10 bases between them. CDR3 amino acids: CASSPRGDQPQHF. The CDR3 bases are TGTGCCAGCAGCCCGCGAGGGGATCAGCCCCAGCATTTT. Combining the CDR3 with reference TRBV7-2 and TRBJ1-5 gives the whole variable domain GAGVSQSPSNKVTEKGKDVELRCDPISGHTALYWYRQSLGQGLEFLIYFQGNSAPDKSGLPSDRFSAERTGGSVSTLTIQRTQQEDSAVYLCASSPRGDQPQHFGDGTRLSIL.

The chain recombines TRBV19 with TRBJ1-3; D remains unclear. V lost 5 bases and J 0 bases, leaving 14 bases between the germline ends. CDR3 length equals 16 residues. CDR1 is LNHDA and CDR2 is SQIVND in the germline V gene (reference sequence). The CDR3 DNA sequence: TGTGCCAGTAGTGGGCAGAACCTCTACTCTGGAAACACCATATATTTT. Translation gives CASSGQNLYSGNTIYF.

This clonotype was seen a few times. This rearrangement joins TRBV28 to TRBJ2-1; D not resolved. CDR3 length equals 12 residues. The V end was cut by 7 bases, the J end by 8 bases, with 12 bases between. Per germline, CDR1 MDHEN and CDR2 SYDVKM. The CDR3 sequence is CASTLGWDEQFF. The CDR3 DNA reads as TGTGCCAGCACCCTGGGTTGGGATGAGCAGTTCTTC.

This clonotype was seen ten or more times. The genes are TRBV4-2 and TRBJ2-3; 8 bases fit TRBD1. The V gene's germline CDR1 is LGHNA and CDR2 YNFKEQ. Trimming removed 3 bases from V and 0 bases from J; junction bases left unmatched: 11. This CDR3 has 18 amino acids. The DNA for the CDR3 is TGTGCCAGCAGCCAGGCTCAGCGGACAGGGACTAGCACAGATACGCAGTATTTT. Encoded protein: CASSQAQRTGTSTDTQYF.

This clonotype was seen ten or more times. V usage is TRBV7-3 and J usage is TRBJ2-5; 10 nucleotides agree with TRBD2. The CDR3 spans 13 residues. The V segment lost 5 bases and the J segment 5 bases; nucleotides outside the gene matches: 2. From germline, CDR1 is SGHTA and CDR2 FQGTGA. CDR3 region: CASSLTSGETQYF. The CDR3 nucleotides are TGTGCCAGCAGCCTGACTAGCGGGGAGACCCAGTACTTC.

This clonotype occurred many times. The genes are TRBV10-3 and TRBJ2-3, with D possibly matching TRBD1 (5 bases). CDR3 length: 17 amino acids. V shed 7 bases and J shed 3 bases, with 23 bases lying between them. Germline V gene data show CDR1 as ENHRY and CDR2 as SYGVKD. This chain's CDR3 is CAIKPRVGQEKTDTQYF. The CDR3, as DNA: TGTGCCATCAAGCCCAGGGTCGGACAAGAGAAGACAGATACGCAGTATTTT.

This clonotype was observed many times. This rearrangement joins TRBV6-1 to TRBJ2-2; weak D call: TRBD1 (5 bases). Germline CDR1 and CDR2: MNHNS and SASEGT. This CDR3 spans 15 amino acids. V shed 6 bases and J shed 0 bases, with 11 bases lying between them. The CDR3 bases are TGTGCCAGCAGCAGGGAAACAACGAACACCGGGGAGCTGTTTTTT. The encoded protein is CASSRETTNTGELFF.

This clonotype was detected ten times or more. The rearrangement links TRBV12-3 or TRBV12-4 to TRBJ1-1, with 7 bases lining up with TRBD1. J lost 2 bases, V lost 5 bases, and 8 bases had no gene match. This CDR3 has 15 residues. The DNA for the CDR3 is TGTGCCAGCAGTCCTTTCGGGACAGACAACACTGAAGCTTTCTTT. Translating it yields CASSPFGTDNTEAFF.

The CDR3 sequence is CASSLKLAGSGELFF. DNA of the CDR3: TGTGCCAGCAGCTTGAAACTAGCGGGTAGCGGGGAGCTGTTTTTT. V gene TRBV5-6 combines with J gene TRBJ2-2; 9 nucleotides agree with TRBD2. Germline V lookup: CDR1 SGHDT, CDR2 YYEEEE. Trimming cost V 1 base and J 7 bases; bases outside gene matches: 5. CDR3 length: 15 amino acids.

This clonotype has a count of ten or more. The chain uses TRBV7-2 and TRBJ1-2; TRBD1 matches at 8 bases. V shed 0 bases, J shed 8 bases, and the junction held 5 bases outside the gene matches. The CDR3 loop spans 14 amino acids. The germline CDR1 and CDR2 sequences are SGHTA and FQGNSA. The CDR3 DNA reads TGTGCCAGCAGCTTAGCAAGCGCAGGGGGCGGCTACACCTTC. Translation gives CASSLASAGGGYTF.

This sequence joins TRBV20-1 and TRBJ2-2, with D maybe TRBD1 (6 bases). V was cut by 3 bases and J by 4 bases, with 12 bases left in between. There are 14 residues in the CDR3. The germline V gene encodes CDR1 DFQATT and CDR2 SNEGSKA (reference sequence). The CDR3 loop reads CSASRQASTGELFF. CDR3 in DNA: TGCAGTGCTAGTAGACAGGCGTCCACCGGGGAGCTGTTTTTT.

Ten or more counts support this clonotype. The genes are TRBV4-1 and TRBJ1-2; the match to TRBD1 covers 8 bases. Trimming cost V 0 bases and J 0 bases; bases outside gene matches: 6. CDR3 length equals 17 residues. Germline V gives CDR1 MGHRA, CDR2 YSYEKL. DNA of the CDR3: TGCGCCAGCAGCCAAGATCGGGGGGGACAGGCTAACTATGGCTACACCTTC. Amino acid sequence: CASSQDRGGQANYGYTF.

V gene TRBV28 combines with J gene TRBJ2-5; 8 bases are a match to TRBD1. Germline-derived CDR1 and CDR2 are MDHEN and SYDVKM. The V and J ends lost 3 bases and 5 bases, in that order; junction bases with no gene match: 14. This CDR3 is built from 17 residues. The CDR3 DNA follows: TGTGCCAGCAGTTTCTCGCCCGGGACAGGTGGGAGGGAGACCCAGTACTTC. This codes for CASSFSPGTGGRETQYF. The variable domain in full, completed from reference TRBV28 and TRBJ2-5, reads DVKVTQSSRYLVKRTGEKVFLECVQDMDHENMFWYRQDPGLGLRLIYFSYDVKMKEKGDIPEGYSVSREKKERFSLILESASTNQTSMYLCASSFSPGTGGRETQYFGPGTRLLVL.

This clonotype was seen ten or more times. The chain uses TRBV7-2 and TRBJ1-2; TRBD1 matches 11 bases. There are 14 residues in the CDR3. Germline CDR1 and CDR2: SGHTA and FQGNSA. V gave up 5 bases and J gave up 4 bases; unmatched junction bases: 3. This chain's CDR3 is CASSRDRGAYGYTF. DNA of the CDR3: TGTGCCAGCAGCCGGGACAGGGGGGCCTATGGCTACACCTTC. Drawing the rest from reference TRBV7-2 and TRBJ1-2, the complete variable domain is GAGVSQSPSNKVTEKGKDVELRCDPISGHTALYWYRQSLGQGLEFLIYFQGNSAPDKSGLPSDRFSAERTGGSVSTLTIQRTQQEDSAVYLCASSRDRGAYGYTFGSGTRLTVV.

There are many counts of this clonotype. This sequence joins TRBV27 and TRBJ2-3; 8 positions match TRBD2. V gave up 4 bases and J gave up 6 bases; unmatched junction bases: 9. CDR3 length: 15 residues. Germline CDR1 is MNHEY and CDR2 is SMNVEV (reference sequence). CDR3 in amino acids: CASSYLSGVLDTQYF. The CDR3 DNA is TGTGCCAGCAGTTACCTTAGCGGGGTCTTGGATACGCAGTATTTT.

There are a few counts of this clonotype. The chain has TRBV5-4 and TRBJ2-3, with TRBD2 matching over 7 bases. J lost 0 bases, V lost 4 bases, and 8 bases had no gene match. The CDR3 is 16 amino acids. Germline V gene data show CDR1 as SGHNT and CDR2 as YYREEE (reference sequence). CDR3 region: CASSQRASGSTDTQYF. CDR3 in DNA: TGTGCCAGCAGCCAGCGGGCTAGCGGCAGCACAGATACGCAGTATTTT.

DNA for the CDR3: TGTGCCAGCAGCCAAGCGTCACGGGGCTCTGGAAACACCATATATTTT. It yields the protein CASSQASRGSGNTIYF. This chain uses TRBV3-1 with TRBJ1-3; unclear D gene. Per germline, CDR1 LGHDT and CDR2 YNNKEL (reference sequence). This CDR3 has 16 amino acids. The V end was cut by 1 base, the J end by 0 bases, with 10 bases between.

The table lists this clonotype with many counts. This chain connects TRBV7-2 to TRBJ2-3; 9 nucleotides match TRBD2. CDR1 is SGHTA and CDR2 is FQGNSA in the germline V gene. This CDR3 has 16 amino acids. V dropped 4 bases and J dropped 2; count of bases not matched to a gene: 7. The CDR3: CASSWVAGGYTDTQYF. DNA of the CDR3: TGTGCCAGCAGCTGGGTGGCGGGGGGGTACACAGATACGCAGTATTTT. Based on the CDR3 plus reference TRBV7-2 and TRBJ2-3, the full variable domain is GAGVSQSPSNKVTEKGKDVELRCDPISGHTALYWYRQSLGQGLEFLIYFQGNSAPDKSGLPSDRFSAERTGGSVSTLTIQRTQQEDSAVYLCASSWVAGGYTDTQYFGPGTRLTVL.

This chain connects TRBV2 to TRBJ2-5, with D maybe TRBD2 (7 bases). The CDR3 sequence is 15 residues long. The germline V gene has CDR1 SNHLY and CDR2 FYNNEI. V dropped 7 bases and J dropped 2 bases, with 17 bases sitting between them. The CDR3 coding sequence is TGTGCCAGCACTGCGAGGGGGGGGGGACAAGAGACCCAGTACTTC. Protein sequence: CASTARGGGQETQYF. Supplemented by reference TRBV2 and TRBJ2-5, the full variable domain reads EPEVTQTPSHQVTQMGQEVILRCVPISNHLYFYWYRQILGQKVEFLVSFYNNEISEKSEIFDDQFSVERPDGSNFTLKIRSTKLEDSAMYFCASTARGGGQETQYFGPGTRLLVL.

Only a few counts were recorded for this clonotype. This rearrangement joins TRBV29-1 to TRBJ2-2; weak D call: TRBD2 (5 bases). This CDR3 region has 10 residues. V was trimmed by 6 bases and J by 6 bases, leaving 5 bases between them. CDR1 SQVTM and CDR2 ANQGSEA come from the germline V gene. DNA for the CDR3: TGCAGCGTCGGGGCCGGGGAGCTGTTTTTT. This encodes CSVGAGELFF.

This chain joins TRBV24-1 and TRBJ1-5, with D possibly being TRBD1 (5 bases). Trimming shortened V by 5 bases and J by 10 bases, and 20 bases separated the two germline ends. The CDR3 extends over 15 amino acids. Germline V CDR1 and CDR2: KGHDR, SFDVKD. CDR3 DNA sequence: TGTGCCACCAGTGGATCAGGGATGGGGGGACTACCCCAGCATTTT. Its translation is CATSGSGMGGLPQHF.

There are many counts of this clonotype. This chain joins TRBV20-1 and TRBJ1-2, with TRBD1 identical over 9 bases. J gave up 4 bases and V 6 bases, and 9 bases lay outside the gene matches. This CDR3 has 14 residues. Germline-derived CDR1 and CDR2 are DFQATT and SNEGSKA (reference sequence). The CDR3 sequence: CSAYTGGGGYGYTF. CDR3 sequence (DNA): TGCAGTGCATATACAGGGGGCGGGGGCTATGGCTACACCTTC.

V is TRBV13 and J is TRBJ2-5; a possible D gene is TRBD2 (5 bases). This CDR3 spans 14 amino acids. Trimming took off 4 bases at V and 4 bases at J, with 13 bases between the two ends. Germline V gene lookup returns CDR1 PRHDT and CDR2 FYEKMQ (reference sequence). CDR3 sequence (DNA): TGTGCCAGCAGCTCGATGGCGGGCGGAGAGACCCAGTACTTC. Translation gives CASSSMAGGETQYF.

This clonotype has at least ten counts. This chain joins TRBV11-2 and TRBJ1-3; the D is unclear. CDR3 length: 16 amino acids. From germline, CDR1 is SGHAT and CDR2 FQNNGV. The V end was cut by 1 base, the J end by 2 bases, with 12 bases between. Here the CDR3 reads CASSLGASVPGNTIYF. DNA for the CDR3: TGTGCCAGCAGCTTAGGAGCCTCAGTCCCTGGAAACACCATATATTTT. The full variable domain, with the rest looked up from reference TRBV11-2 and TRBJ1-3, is EAGVAQSPRYKIIEKRQSVAFWCNPISGHATLYWYQQILGQGPKLLIQFQNNGVVDDSQLPKDRFSAERLKGVDSTLKIQPAKLEDSAVYLCASSLGASVPGNTIYFGEGSWLTVV.

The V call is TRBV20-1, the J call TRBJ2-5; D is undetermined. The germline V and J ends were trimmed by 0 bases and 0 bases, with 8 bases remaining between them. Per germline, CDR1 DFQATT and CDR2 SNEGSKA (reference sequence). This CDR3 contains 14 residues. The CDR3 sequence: CSAREPGHQETQYF. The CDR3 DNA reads TGCAGTGCTAGAGAGCCAGGCCACCAAGAGACCCAGTACTTC.

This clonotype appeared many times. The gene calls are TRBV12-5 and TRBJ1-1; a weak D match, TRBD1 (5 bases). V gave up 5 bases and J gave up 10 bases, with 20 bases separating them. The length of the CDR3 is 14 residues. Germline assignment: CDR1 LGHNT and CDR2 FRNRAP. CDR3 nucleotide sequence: TGTGCTAGTGGTCCATCCTGGGACTCTCGGGGAGCTTTCTTT. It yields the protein CASGPSWDSRGAFF.